This TCR beta chain was captured by sequencing in a study of blood T cells in healthy people across ages. Then a second PCR, running roughly 6 to 12 cycles, was carried out with a sample-barcoded 5' primer and a J-beta primer mix. Each cDNA molecule was tagged by a template-switch adaptor that had 12 random nucleotides. TCRdb independently ran MiXCR on the 5' RACE reads; one entry per CDR3 protein. This table holds about 1.1 million distinct CDR3 sequences, more than 30% found once. V dropped 1 base and J dropped 4; count of bases not matched to a gene: 5. The CDR3 length is 16 residues. In germline, CDR1 is SEHNR, CDR2 FQNEAQ (reference sequence).

Source material: blood. The sequence derives from a man younger than 35 in good health. This chain links TRBV7-9 with TRBJ2-3; 10 bases align to TRBD1. The CDR3 loop reads CASSLGRDRGPDTQYF. CDR3 nucleotide sequence: TGTGCCAGCAGCTTAGGACGGGACAGGGGCCCAGATACGCAGTATTTT.